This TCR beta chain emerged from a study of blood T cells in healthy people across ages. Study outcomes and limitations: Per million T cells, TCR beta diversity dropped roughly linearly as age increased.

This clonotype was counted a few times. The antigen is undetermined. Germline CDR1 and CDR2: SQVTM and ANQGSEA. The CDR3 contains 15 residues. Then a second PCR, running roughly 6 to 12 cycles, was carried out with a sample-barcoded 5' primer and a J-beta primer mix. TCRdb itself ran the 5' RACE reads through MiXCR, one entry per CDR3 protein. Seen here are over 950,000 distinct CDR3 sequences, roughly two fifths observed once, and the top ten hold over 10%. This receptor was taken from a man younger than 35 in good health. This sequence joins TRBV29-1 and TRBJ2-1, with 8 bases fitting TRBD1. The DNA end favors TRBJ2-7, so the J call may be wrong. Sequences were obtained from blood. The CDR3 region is CSVARAGGSYNEQYF. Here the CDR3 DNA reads TGCAGCGTTGCCAGGGCAGGGGGCTCCTACAATGAGCAGTACTTC.